The 25 T cell receptor beta chains reported below all come from one sample, sequenced in a study of blood T cell repertoires in COVID-19. Sequencing was performed with immunoSEQ multiplex PCR; in TCRdb, only in-frame clones are kept and a portion is missing. The sample lists roughly 290,000 clones, around 89% occurring once. The sequencing input was PBMCs or T cells enriched from blood (not recorded which). All receptors derive from a woman between 18 and 29 years old with acute COVID-19.

This clone was seen a single time. The chain employs TRBV6-5 and TRBJ2-2, with unresolved D. Looked up from germline, CDR1 is MNHEY and CDR2 is SVGAGI. With 0 bases removed from V and 6 bases from J, the gap between germline ends came to 11 bases. CDR3 length: 15 residues. In DNA form, the CDR3 reads TGTGCCAGCAGTTACTCGATCGCTGCGCCCGGGGAGCTGTTTTTT. It codes for CASSYSIAAPGELFF.

J is TRBJ1-6 and V is TRBV30; D is ambiguous. Germline CDR1 and CDR2: GTSNPN and SVGIG (reference sequence). V shed 8 bases and J shed 6 bases, with 11 bases lying between them. This CDR3 is built from 12 residues. In nucleotides, the CDR3 is TGTGCCCGAGGAACTTTTAATTCACCCCTCCACTTT. Its translation: CARGTFNSPLHF.

V and J are TRBV18 and TRBJ1-2, with D unclear. V gave up 3 bases and J gave up 5 bases, with 19 bases separating them. The CDR3 extends over 16 amino acids. The germline CDR1 and CDR2 sequences are KGHSH and LQKENI. As DNA, the CDR3 is TGTGCCAGCTCACCCCAATCGGTCGGTGAGAGTTATGGCTACACCTTC. This gives the protein CASSPQSVGESYGYTF.

The gene calls are TRBV30 and TRBJ2-7; TRBD1 agrees at 11 bases. The germline CDR1 and CDR2 sequences are GTSNPN and SVGIG (reference sequence). The CDR3 runs 15 residues. With 1 base clipped from V and 0 bases from J, the junction kept 2 bases outside the gene matches. The CDR3 nucleotides read TGTGCCTGGAGTGGGGACAGGGGGTTCTCCTACGAGCAGTACTTC. Its translation: CAWSGDRGFSYEQYF.

This chain connects TRBV28 to TRBJ2-3; 12 bases align to TRBD2. Germline CDR1 and CDR2: MDHEN and SYDVKM. With V trimmed by 5 bases and J by 4 bases, 31 bases remained unmatched. The CDR3 is 24 residues long. The CDR3: CASSPLLGTSTTSGRGGGPDTQYF. The DNA of the CDR3 is TGTGCCAGCAGTCCTCTCCTGGGCACGAGTACGACTAGCGGGAGAGGAGGGGGCCCAGATACGCAGTATTTT.

The chain uses TRBV11-3 and TRBJ1-1; maybe TRBD1 (5 bases). The germline V gene encodes CDR1 SGHNT and CDR2 YENEEA. This CDR3 spans 13 amino acids. V lost 4 bases to trimming and J lost 1 base, with 7 bases between them. Here the CDR3 reads CASSSGGNTEAFF. The CDR3 bases are TGTGCCAGCAGCTCGGGGGGGAACACTGAAGCTTTCTTT. Variable domain in full (rest from reference TRBV11-3 and TRBJ1-1): EAGVVQSPRYKIIEKKQPVAFWCNPISGHNTLYWYLQNLGQGPELLIRYENEEAVDDSQLPKDRFSAERLKGVDSTLKIQPAELGDSAVYLCASSSGGNTEAFFGQGTRLTVV.

This rearrangement joins TRBV6-5 to TRBJ2-2, with D possibly being TRBD2 (5 bases). Deletions cut 7 bases from V and 6 bases from J, with 12 bases between. The CDR3 spans 13 residues. Germline V gives CDR1 MNHEY, CDR2 SVGAGI. In DNA, the CDR3 is TGTGCCAGCACAAAACTAGTTTCCGGGGAGCTGTTTTTT. It codes for CASTKLVSGELFF.

The chain couples TRBV6-2 or TRBV6-3 to TRBJ2-1; 9 bases match TRBD1. Trimming removed 0 bases from V and 9 bases from J; junction bases left unmatched: 9. The CDR3 sequence is 16 residues long. The germline gives CDR1 MNHEY, CDR2 SVGEGT. CDR3 DNA: TGTGCCAGCAGTTACTCGCCCGGGACAGGGTTGGGTGAGCAGTTCTTC. Translated, it gives CASSYSPGTGLGEQFF.

V usage is TRBV19 and J usage is TRBJ1-2; D not resolved. Germline V lookup: CDR1 LNHDA, CDR2 SQIVND (reference sequence). Trimming took off 0 bases at V and 4 bases at J, with 15 bases between the two ends. The CDR3 loop spans 16 amino acids. The CDR3 DNA reads as TGTGCCAGTAGTATAGATTTCGGGAAGGGAAGCTATGGCTACACCTTC. Translating it yields CASSIDFGKGSYGYTF.

The CDR3 DNA is TGTGCCAGCAGCTTGCTGGTCGGTGAGAGCACTGAAGCTTTCTTT. Translation gives CASSLLVGESTEAFF. The J gene is TRBJ1-1, the V gene TRBV5-6; D call uncertain. The CDR3 has 15 residues. V lost 1 base, J lost 4 bases, and 14 bases lay in between. Germline lookup yields CDR1 SGHDT and CDR2 YYEEEE.

The chain combines TRBV30 with TRBJ2-1; 9 nucleotides line up with TRBD1. V gave up 2 bases and J gave up 8 bases; unmatched junction bases: 16. The CDR3 has 17 amino acids. Germline-derived CDR1 and CDR2 are GTSNPN and SVGIG (reference sequence). The CDR3 is CAWSWFKGTGSNYEQFF. The CDR3 DNA reads TGTGCCTGGAGTTGGTTCAAGGGGACAGGGTCTAATTATGAGCAGTTCTTC.

This chain links TRBV6-5 with TRBJ2-1, with TRBD1 identical over 7 bases. Per the germline V gene, CDR1 is MNHEY and CDR2 is SVGAGI. CDR3 length: 13 residues. V was pared by 7 bases and J by 8 bases, with 8 bases of the junction left unmatched. CDR3 residues: CASKLTGYDEQFF. The CDR3 nucleotides are TGTGCCAGCAAGTTGACAGGGTACGATGAGCAGTTCTTC.

Written as DNA, the CDR3 is TGTGCCAGCAGCCCACCGACAGGCCGGGAAAATGAAAAACTGTTTTTT. It translates to CASSPPTGRENEKLFF. This chain uses TRBV7-9 with TRBJ1-4; D is possibly TRBD1 (6 bases). Per the germline V gene, CDR1 is SEHNR and CDR2 is FQNEAQ (reference sequence). The CDR3 has 16 residues. V dropped 5 bases and J dropped 5 bases, with 18 bases sitting between them.

This sequence joins TRBV19 and TRBJ1-1; 7 bases agree with TRBD1. Per the germline V gene, CDR1 is LNHDA and CDR2 is SQIVND (reference sequence). V gave up 4 bases and J gave up 5 bases; unmatched junction bases: 4. This CDR3 region has 13 residues. In nucleotides, the CDR3 is TGTGCCAGTAGTACAGGGGGAAATACTGAAGCTTTCTTT. As protein: CASSTGGNTEAFF.

The DNA for the CDR3 is TGCGCCAGCAGCCTAACGGCCGAGGGCACAGATACGCAGTATTTT. This encodes CASSLTAEGTDTQYF. The rearrangement links TRBV5-1 to TRBJ2-3; D not certain. The CDR3 contains 15 residues. V was clipped by 4 bases and J by 1 base, with 13 bases between them. The germline CDR1 and CDR2 sequences are SGHRS and YFSETQ.

V usage is TRBV5-4 and J usage is TRBJ1-2; TRBD1 matches 8 bases. The germline CDR1 and CDR2 sequences are SGHNT and YYREEE (reference sequence). The CDR3 runs to 15 residues. Trimming at V came to 4 bases and at J to 4 bases, leaving 9 bases not matched to a gene. The CDR3 sequence: CASSPLGQGSYGYTF. For the CDR3, the DNA is TGTGCCAGCAGCCCCCTAGGACAGGGAAGCTATGGCTACACCTTC.

This chain links TRBV29-1 with TRBJ1-4, with D tentatively TRBD1 (6 bases). The V end was cut by 7 bases, the J end by 2 bases, with 14 bases between. In germline, CDR1 is SQVTM, CDR2 ANQGSEA. The CDR3 sequence is 14 residues long. In nucleotides, the CDR3 is TGCAGCGCCCGAGGGGGGGGCACTAATGAAAAACTGTTTTTT. It specifies CSARGGGTNEKLFF.

The rearrangement uses TRBV19 and TRBJ2-7; TRBD2 is a possible D gene (6 bases). In germline, CDR1 is LNHDA, CDR2 SQIVND (reference sequence). V lost 5 bases and J lost 1, with 9 bases in between. This CDR3 contains 13 residues. Here the CDR3 reads CASSQRESYEQYF. The CDR3 DNA reads as TGTGCCAGTAGTCAACGGGAGTCCTACGAGCAGTACTTC.

The chain links TRBV10-1 to TRBJ2-7; 10 bases fit TRBD2. J lost 3 bases, V lost 4 bases, and 3 bases had no gene match. The CDR3 is made up of 14 amino acids. Germline V gene data show CDR1 as WNHNN and CDR2 as SYGVQD (reference sequence). This CDR3 reads CASSGTSGRYEQYF. The CDR3 DNA reads TGCGCCAGCAGTGGGACTAGCGGCCGCTACGAGCAGTACTTC.

This chain links TRBV7-2 with TRBJ2-7, with 8 nucleotides matching TRBD1. CDR1 and CDR2 from the germline V gene are SGHTA and FQGNSA. The V and J ends lost 8 bases and 3 bases, in that order; junction bases with no gene match: 12. The CDR3 runs 15 residues. The CDR3 loop reads CASSPPQGDLYEQYF. CDR3 nucleotides: TGTGCCAGCTCCCCCCCACAGGGGGACCTCTACGAGCAGTACTTC.

The V call is TRBV11-2, the J call TRBJ2-5, with 13 bases aligning to TRBD2. V was pared by 4 bases and J by 3 bases, with 14 bases of the junction left unmatched. The V gene's germline CDR1 is SGHAT and CDR2 FQNNGV. This CDR3 comprises 19 residues. The CDR3 here is CASSSKGLAGSGGKETQYF. The CDR3 nucleotides read TGTGCCAGCAGCTCAAAGGGACTAGCGGGGAGTGGAGGAAAAGAGACCCAGTACTTC.

Remarks on this clone: The sample contains more than one DNA sequence encoding this CDR3. The gene calls are TRBV29-1 and TRBJ2-1, with 7 bases that match TRBD2. CDR1 SQVTM and CDR2 ANQGSEA come from the germline V gene. The V and J ends lost 4 bases and 1 base, in that order; junction bases with no gene match: 1. The CDR3 loop spans 13 amino acids. The CDR3 protein is CSVGGGSYNEQFF. As DNA, the CDR3 is TGCAGCGTTGGGGGAGGGTCCTACAATGAGCAGTTCTTC.

The V gene is TRBV5-4, the J gene TRBJ1-2; D gene uncertain. This CDR3 contains 13 residues. V was cut by 3 bases and J by 7 bases, with 13 bases left in between. Germline V gene data show CDR1 as SGHNT and CDR2 as YYREEE (reference sequence). In DNA, the CDR3 is TGTGCCAGCAGCTCGTCCCTCCCCAGTGGCTACACCTTC. Its translation: CASSSSLPSGYTF. Combining the CDR3 with reference TRBV5-4 and TRBJ1-2 gives the whole variable domain ETGVTQSPTHLIKTRGQQVTLRCSSQSGHNTVSWYQQALGQGPQFIFQYYREEENGRGNFPPRFSGLQFPNYSSELNVNALELDDSALYLCASSSSLPSGYTFGSGTRLTVV.

The V call is TRBV12-5, the J call TRBJ2-7; TRBD1 aligns across 12 bases. J lost 5 bases, V lost 0 bases, and 17 bases had no gene match. This CDR3 is 20 amino acids long. CDR1 and CDR2 from the germline V gene are LGHNT and FRNRAP. CDR3 loop: CASGLVRLRDRGPGADEQYF. The CDR3 DNA is TGTGCTAGTGGTTTGGTACGTTTACGGGACAGGGGGCCCGGAGCTGACGAGCAGTACTTC.

The chain carries TRBV5-6 and TRBJ2-1, with 8 bases aligning to TRBD2. Germline V gene lookup returns CDR1 SGHDT and CDR2 YYEEEE. CDR3 length equals 16 residues. V shed 4 bases, J shed 8 bases, and the junction held 14 bases outside the gene matches. The CDR3 nucleotides are TGTGCCAGCAGCAGGGCTCTAGCGGGTACTGGCGATGAGCAGTTCTTC. Protein product: CASSRALAGTGDEQFF.